This T cell receptor beta chain was captured by sequencing in a study of blood T cell repertoires in COVID-19. About the research overall: Nucleic acid was either cDNA or gDNA, and it came from T cells, B-cell-depleted T cells, or PBMCs.

In the source study's methods: It was from reference gene primer amplification that nucleated cell counts were estimated. The data were produced by immunoSEQ multiplex PCR, yet TCRdb's version contains in-frame clones alone and is incomplete. V and J calls and clone size follow that table, whereas D and trimming were derived from the DNA. The data hold 350,000 to 400,000 clones, with around 90% observed a single time. The ends were cut back, 4 bases at V and 1 base at J, with 12 bases in the middle. Per the germline V gene, CDR1 is ENHRY and CDR2 is SYGVKD. The CDR3 extends over 15 amino acids. The table lists this clone with a count of one. Seattle cases were enrolled at active infection and followed longitudinally.

The receptor comes from a woman aged 25 to 39 with COVID-19, enrolled during active disease. The chain employs TRBV10-3 and TRBJ2-3; a possible D gene is TRBD1 (6 bases). The sample consisted of peripheral blood. CDR3 region: CAISGQGFGTDTQYF. CDR3 DNA sequence: TGTGCCATCAGTGGTCAGGGGTTTGGCACAGATACGCAGTATTTT.